This T cell receptor beta chain appears in the sequencing data of a study of shared clonotypes between healthy human individuals. Using immunoSEQ multiplex PCR, the repertoire was profiled, and TCRdb retains in-frame clones only, with some absent. Of millions of clones in the sample, roughly nine tenths were seen once. Regarding this clone: The target antigen is unknown.

Study-wide results and caveats: For sorted subsets, rarefaction showed incomplete sequencing despite large depth.

The length of the CDR3 is 15 residues. V shed 5 bases and J 2 bases; nucleotides not matched to a gene: 5. Per germline, CDR1 SEHNR and CDR2 FQNEAQ (reference sequence). Material for sequencing was naive CD4+ T cells sorted from blood. Indicated subset: CD45RA+ positively selected. The clonotype originates from a man aged 18-30 years in good health. The rearrangement uses TRBV7-9 and TRBJ1-5; 8 nucleotides align to TRBD1. The CDR3 DNA reads as TGTGCCAGCAGCCCAGGGGGCGCGGGCAATCAGCCCCAGCATTTT. This codes for CASSPGGAGNQPQHF. Full variable domain (remainder filled in from reference TRBV7-9 and TRBJ1-5): DTGVSQNPRHKITKRGQNVTFRCDPISEHNRLYWYRQTLGQGPEFLTYFQNEAQLEKSRLLSDRFSAERPKGSFSTLEIQRTEQGDSAMYLCASSPGGAGNQPQHFGDGTRLSIL.